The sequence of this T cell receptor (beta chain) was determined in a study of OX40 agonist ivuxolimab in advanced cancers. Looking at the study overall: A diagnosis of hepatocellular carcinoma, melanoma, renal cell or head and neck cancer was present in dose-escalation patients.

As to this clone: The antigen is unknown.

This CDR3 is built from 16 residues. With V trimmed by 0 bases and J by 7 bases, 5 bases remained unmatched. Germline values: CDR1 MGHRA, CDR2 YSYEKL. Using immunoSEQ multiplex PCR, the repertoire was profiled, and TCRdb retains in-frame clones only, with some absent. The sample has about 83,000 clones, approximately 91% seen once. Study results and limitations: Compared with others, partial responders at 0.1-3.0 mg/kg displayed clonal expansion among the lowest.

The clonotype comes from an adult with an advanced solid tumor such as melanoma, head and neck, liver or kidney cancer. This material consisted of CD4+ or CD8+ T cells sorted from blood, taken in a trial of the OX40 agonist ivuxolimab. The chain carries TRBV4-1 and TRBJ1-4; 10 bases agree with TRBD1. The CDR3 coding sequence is TGCGCCAGCAGCCAAGACCGGGACAGGGGTTTTGAAAAACTGTTTTTT. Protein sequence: CASSQDRDRGFEKLFF.